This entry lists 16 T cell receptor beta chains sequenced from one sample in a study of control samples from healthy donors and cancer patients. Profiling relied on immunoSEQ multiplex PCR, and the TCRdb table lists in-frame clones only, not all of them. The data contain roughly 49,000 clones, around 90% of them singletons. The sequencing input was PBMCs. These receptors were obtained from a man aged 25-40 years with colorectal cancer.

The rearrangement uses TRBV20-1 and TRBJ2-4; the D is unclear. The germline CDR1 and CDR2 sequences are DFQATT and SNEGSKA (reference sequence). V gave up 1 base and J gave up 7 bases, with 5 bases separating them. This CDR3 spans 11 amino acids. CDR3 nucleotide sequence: TGCAGTGCTAGAGCCCAGAACATTCAGTACTTC. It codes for CSARAQNIQYF.

CDR3 nucleotides: TGTGCCAGCAGCCGGGGATTGACAGGGGAGGATGAAAAACTGTTTTTT. Its protein product is CASSRGLTGEDEKLFF. V is TRBV5-6 and J is TRBJ1-4; 8 nucleotides align to TRBD1. The CDR3 has 16 residues. Germline lookup yields CDR1 SGHDT and CDR2 YYEEEE. The J segment lost 6 bases and the V segment lost 4 bases, leaving 11 bases of the junction unmatched.

CDR3 in DNA: TGTGCCAGCAGCTTGGCCGTCACAGATACGCAGTATTTT. Translating it yields CASSLAVTDTQYF. The chain recombines TRBV5-4 with TRBJ2-3, with no clear D. V was trimmed by 0 bases and J by 2 bases, leaving 4 bases between them. CDR1 is SGHNT, CDR2 YYREEE, per germline (reference sequence). This CDR3 region has 13 residues. Supplemented by reference TRBV5-4 and TRBJ2-3, the full variable domain reads ETGVTQSPTHLIKTRGQQVTLRCSSQSGHNTVSWYQQALGQGPQFIFQYYREEENGRGNFPPRFSGLQFPNYSSELNVNALELDDSALYLCASSLAVTDTQYFGPGTRLTVL.

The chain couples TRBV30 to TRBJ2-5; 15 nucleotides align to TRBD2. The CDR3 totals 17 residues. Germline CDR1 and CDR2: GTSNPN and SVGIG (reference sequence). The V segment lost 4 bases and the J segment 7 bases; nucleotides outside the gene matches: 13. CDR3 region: CAWNVPEGLAGGGTQYF. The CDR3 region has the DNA TGTGCCTGGAACGTACCCGAGGGACTAGCGGGGGGTGGGACCCAGTACTTC.

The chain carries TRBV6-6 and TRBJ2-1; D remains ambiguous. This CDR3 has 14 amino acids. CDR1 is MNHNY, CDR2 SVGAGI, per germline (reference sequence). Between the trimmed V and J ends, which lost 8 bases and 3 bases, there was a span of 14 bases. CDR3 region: CASLDPLFYNEQFF. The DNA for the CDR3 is TGTGCCAGCCTAGACCCCCTCTTCTACAATGAGCAGTTCTTC.

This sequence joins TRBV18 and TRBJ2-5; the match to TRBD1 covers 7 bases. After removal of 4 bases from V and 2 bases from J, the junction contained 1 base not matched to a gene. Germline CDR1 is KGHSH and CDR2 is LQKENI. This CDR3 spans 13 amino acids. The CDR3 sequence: CASSRDSQETQYF. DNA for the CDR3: TGTGCCAGCTCACGGGACAGTCAAGAGACCCAGTACTTC.

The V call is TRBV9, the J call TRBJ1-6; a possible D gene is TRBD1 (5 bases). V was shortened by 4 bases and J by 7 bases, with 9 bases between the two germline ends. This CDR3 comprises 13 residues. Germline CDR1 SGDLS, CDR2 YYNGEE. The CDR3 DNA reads TGTGCCAGCAGCACAGGTTTCAATTCACCCCTCCACTTT. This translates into CASSTGFNSPLHF.

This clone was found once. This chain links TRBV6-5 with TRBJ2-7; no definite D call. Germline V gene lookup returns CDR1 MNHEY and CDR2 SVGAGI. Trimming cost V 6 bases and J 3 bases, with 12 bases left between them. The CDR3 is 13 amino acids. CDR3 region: CASRTPSSYEQYF. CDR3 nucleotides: TGTGCCAGCAGAACCCCCTCCAGCTACGAGCAGTACTTC.

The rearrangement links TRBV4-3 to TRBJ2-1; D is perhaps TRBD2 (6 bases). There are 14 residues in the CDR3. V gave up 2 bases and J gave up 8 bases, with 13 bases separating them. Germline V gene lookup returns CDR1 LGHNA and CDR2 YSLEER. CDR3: CASSQYPGGYEQFF. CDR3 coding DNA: TGCGCCAGCAGCCAATACCCTGGGGGGTATGAGCAGTTCTTC.

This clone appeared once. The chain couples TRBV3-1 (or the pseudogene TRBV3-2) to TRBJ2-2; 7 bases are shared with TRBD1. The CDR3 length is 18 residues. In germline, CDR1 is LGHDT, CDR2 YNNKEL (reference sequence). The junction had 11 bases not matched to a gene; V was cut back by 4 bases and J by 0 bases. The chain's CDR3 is CASSPLMTGRANTGELFF. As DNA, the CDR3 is TGTGCCAGCAGCCCCTTAATGACAGGGCGGGCGAACACCGGGGAGCTGTTTTTT.

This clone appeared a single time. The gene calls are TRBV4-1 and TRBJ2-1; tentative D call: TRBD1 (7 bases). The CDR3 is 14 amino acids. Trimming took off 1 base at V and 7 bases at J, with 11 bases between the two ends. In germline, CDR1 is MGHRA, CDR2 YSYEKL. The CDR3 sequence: CASSQVAGGNEQFF. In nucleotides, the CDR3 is TGCGCCAGCAGCCAAGTGGCAGGGGGGAATGAGCAGTTCTTC.

This CDR3 reads CASSPGQTHRSGANVLTF. CDR3 sequence (DNA): TGTGCCAGCAGCCCGGGACAGACTCACCGCTCTGGGGCCAACGTCCTGACTTTC. The chain recombines TRBV7-9 with TRBJ2-6; 7 nucleotides match TRBD1. Germline V lookup: CDR1 SEHNR, CDR2 FQNEAQ (reference sequence). Losses at the gene ends were 5 bases for V and 0 bases for J; bases not matched to a gene: 10. The CDR3 totals 18 residues. The full variable domain, rest sourced from reference TRBV7-9 and TRBJ2-6, is DTGVSQNPRHKITKRGQNVTFRCDPISEHNRLYWYRQTLGQGPEFLTYFQNEAQLEKSRLLSDRFSAERPKGSFSTLEIQRTEQGDSAMYLCASSPGQTHRSGANVLTFGAGSRLTVL.

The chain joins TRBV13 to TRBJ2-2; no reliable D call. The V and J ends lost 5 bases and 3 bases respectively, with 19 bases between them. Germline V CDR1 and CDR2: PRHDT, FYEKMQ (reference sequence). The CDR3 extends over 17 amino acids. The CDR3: CASSVVSAWSDTGELFF. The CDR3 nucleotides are TGTGCCAGCAGCGTGGTAAGCGCCTGGAGCGACACCGGGGAGCTGTTTTTT.

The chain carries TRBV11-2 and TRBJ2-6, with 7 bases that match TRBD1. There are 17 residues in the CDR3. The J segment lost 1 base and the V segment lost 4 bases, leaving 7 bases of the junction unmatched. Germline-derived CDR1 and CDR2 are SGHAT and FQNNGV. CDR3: CASSSVNRGSGANVLTF. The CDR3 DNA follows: TGTGCCAGCAGCTCCGTAAACAGGGGTTCTGGGGCCAACGTCCTGACTTTC.

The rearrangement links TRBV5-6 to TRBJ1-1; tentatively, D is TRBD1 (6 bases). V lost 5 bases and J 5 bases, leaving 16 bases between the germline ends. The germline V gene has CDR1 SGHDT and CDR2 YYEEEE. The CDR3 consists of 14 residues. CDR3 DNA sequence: TGTGCCAGCAGTTTCCGGACCCAGGGGACTGAAGCTTTCTTT. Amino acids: CASSFRTQGTEAFF.

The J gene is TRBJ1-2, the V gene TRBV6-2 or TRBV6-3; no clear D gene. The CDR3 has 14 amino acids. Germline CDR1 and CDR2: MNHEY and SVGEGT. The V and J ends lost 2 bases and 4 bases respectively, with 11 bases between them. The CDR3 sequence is CASSYGSLGYGYTF. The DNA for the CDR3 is TGTGCCAGCAGTTACGGCAGTCTTGGCTATGGCTACACCTTC.